This T cell receptor beta chain was retrieved from a study of blood T cell repertoires in COVID-19. Across the study: The analysed material was cDNA or gDNA that came from T cells, B-cell-depleted T cells, or PBMCs.

Germline values: CDR1 MDHEN, CDR2 SYDVKM. V shed 3 bases and J 4 bases; nucleotides not matched to a gene: 5. The CDR3 is made up of 15 amino acids. In the original analysis: Counts of nucleated cells, estimated from reference gene primer amplification, were obtained. This table comes from immunoSEQ multiplex PCR, and its TCRdb copy is limited to in-frame clones, with some not included. V and J calls and clone size come straight from that table; D and trimming were deduced from the DNA. There are about 340,000 clones in the sample; around 88% occur only once, and under 3% lies in the top ten. The sequenced sample was peripheral blood. The chain joins TRBV28 to TRBJ1-1; 10 bases are shared with TRBD1. The receptor was isolated from a young man with active or convalescent COVID-19. The CDR3 protein is CASSFPGQGSTEAFF. As DNA, the CDR3 is TGTGCCAGCAGTTTCCCGGGACAGGGGTCCACTGAAGCTTTCTTT.